This T cell receptor (beta chain) was recorded in a study of graft-versus-host responses after intestinal transplantation. Study context: Transplantation in recipients was multivisceral, liver-intestinal, or isolated intestinal.

This CDR3 has 18 amino acids. V dropped 7 bases and J dropped 3 bases, with 22 bases sitting between them. Germline loops: CDR1 MDHEN, CDR2 SYDVKM. A remark on this clone: What it binds is unknown.

Profiling relied on immunoSEQ multiplex PCR, and the TCRdb table lists in-frame clones only, not all of them. The data hold some 110,000 clones, with roughly nine tenths observed a single time. The sample in question was unstimulated CD4+ T cells sorted from spleen or lymph node cells, obtained before intestinal transplant. The rearrangement links TRBV28 to TRBJ2-6; D is perhaps TRBD2 (5 bases). The clonotype originates from a human donor who received an intestinal transplant. The CDR3 DNA is TGTGCCAGCACCACGACCCTCGGCGCGGAGGATGGGGCCAACGTCCTGACTTTC. It translates to CASTTTLGAEDGANVLTF.